This section outlines one T cell receptor beta chain sequence together with its context. Antigen: not known. The data were obtained in a study of T cell responses to AZD1222 COVID-19 vaccine. General study findings and limits: Spike was spanned by vaccine-associated CD4 TCRs, which were dominant at 160-218 and 743-854. Repertoire sampling occurred only after the peak T cell response. In a largely white British group with more females than males, clonal diversity was possibly underestimated.

The CDR3 covers 13 residues. V lost 6 bases and J 0 bases, leaving 8 bases between the germline ends. Germline lookup yields CDR1 LNHDA and CDR2 SQIVND (reference sequence). Assay used: immunoSEQ multiplex PCR; TCRdb lists only in-frame clones, some missing. The sample holds around 170,000 clones; around 90% are singletons and the top ten take roughly 0.99%. The starting material was peripheral blood, obtained on day 0 of AZD1222 vaccination. The chain links TRBV19 to TRBJ2-5; D may correspond to TRBD1 or TRBD2 (5 bases each). The receptor's source is an adult in good health. The CDR3 DNA is TGTGCCAGTAGAGGGGACCACCAAGAGACCCAGTACTTC. Amino acids: CASRGDHQETQYF.